These 8 T cell receptor beta chains came from one sample sequenced in a study of shared clonotypes between healthy human individuals. The data were produced by immunoSEQ multiplex PCR, yet TCRdb's version contains in-frame clones alone and is incomplete. The sample shows about 380,000 clones, 90% to 98% of them seen only once. The sequencing input was memory CD8+ T cells sorted from blood. As for subset: CD45RO+ cells pooled with CCR7-negative TemRA cells. Receptor source: a man in his thirties or forties in good health.

The chain uses TRBV6-1 and TRBJ2-7, with 8 bases matching TRBD2. CDR1 is MNHNS, CDR2 SASEGT, per germline. The CDR3 totals 13 residues. Trimming took 9 bases from V and 3 from J; bases not matched to a gene: 7. CDR3 in DNA: TGTGCCAGTTTAGCGGGAAGGGTCTACGAGCAGTACTTC. Amino acids: CASLAGRVYEQYF.

In its sample, this clone was seen once. The chain carries TRBV30 and TRBJ2-3; D ambiguous. Trimming removed 2 bases from V and 4 bases from J, with 10 bases in between. The germline V gene has CDR1 GTSNPN and CDR2 SVGIG (reference sequence). This CDR3 region has 13 residues. Here the CDR3 DNA reads TGTGCCTGGAGTATCTTCCAGGCAGATACGCAGTATTTT. It translates to CAWSIFQADTQYF.

The rearrangement links TRBV18 to TRBJ2-7; D may correspond to TRBD1 or TRBD2 (5 bases each). Trimming pared 3 bases from V and 3 bases from J, leaving 9 bases between. Germline CDR1 and CDR2: KGHSH and LQKENI. This CDR3 region has 13 residues. This CDR3 is CASSPIGGYEQYF. The DNA for the CDR3 is TGTGCCAGCTCACCCATTGGGGGCTACGAGCAGTACTTC.

The CDR3 region is CASALRQSMNTEAFF. The CDR3 region has the DNA TGTGCCAGCGCTTTAAGACAGTCGATGAACACTGAAGCTTTCTTT. This sequence joins TRBV6-1 and TRBJ1-1, with TRBD1 as a possible D gene (5 bases). Germline V lookup: CDR1 MNHNS, CDR2 SASEGT. V dropped 8 bases and J dropped 0 bases, with 16 bases sitting between them. The CDR3 spans 15 residues.

The rearrangement links TRBV19 to TRBJ1-5; no clear D. The CDR3 length is 16 residues. V was pared by 5 bases and J by 0 bases, with 14 bases between. Germline-derived CDR1 and CDR2 are LNHDA and SQIVND (reference sequence). The CDR3 DNA sequence: TGTGCCAGTAGTTCACCCCGGACGTATAGCAATCAGCCCCAGCATTTT. Its protein product is CASSSPRTYSNQPQHF.

In DNA, the CDR3 is TGCGCCAGCAGCCAACTAGCGGGAGGGCCCGATACGCAGTATTTT. As protein: CASSQLAGGPDTQYF. This chain links TRBV4-1 with TRBJ2-3; 12 bases are shared with TRBD2. V gave up 2 bases and J gave up 6 bases; unmatched junction bases: 3. The germline V gene has CDR1 MGHRA and CDR2 YSYEKL. The CDR3 loop spans 15 amino acids.

The V gene is TRBV7-2, the J gene TRBJ1-6, with TRBD1 identical over 7 bases. Germline CDR1 SGHTA, CDR2 FQGNSA. Trimming cost V 5 bases and J 9 bases; bases outside gene matches: 10. The CDR3 extends over 15 amino acids. The CDR3 reads CASSLTPTGTSPLHF. The CDR3 bases are TGTGCCAGCAGCCTCACCCCGACAGGGACTTCACCCCTCCACTTT.

The V and J genes are TRBV4-2 and TRBJ1-2, with TRBD1 matching over 7 bases. V shed 2 bases and J 4 bases; nucleotides not matched to a gene: 4. This CDR3 has 14 amino acids. Germline V gives CDR1 LGHNA, CDR2 YNFKEQ. This chain's CDR3 is CASSQTQGFYGYTF. The CDR3 DNA reads TGTGCCAGCAGCCAAACACAGGGGTTCTATGGCTACACCTTC.